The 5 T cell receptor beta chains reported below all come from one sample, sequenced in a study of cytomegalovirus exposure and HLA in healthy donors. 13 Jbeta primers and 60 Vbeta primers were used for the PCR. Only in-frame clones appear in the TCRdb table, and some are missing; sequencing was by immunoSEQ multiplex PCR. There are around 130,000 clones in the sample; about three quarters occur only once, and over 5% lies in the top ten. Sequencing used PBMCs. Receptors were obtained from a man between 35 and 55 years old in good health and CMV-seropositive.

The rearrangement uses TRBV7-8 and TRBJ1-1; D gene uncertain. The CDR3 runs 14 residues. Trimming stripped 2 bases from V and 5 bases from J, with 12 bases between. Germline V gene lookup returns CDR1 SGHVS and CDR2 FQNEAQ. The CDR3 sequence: CASSLSPAGTEAFF. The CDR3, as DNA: TGTGCCAGCAGCTTATCCCCCGCCGGGACTGAAGCTTTCTTT.

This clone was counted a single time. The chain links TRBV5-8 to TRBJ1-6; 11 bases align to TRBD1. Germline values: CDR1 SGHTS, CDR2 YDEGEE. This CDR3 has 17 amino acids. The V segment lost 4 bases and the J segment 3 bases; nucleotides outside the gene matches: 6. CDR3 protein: CASSLRTGGGYNSPLHF. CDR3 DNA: TGTGCCAGCAGCCTACGGACAGGGGGCGGCTATAATTCACCCCTCCACTTT.

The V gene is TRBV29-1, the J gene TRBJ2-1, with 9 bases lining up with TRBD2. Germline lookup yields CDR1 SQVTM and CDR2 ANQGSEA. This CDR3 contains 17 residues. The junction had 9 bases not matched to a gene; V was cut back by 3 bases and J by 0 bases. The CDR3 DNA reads TGCAGCGTTGAGGGCGGGAGGGCAAGGAGCTCCTACAATGAGCAGTTCTTC. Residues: CSVEGGRARSSYNEQFF.

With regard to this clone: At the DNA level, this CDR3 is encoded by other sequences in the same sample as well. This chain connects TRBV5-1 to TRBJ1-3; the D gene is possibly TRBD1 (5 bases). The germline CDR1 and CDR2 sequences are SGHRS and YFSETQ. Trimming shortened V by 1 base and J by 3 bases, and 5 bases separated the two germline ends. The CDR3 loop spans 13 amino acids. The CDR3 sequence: CASSLTGGNTIYF. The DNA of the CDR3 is TGCGCCAGCAGCTTGACAGGTGGAAACACCATATATTTT.

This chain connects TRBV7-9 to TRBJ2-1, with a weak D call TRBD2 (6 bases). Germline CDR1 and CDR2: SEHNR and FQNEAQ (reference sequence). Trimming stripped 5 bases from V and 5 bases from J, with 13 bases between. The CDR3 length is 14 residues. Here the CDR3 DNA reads TGTGCCAGCAGCCCCCGCAGGGAGGACAATGAGCAGTTCTTC. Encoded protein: CASSPRREDNEQFF.